This T cell receptor beta chain stems from a study of cytomegalovirus exposure and HLA in healthy donors. CDR1 and CDR2 from the germline V gene are LGHNT and FRNRAP. The CDR3 sequence is 15 residues long. V was clipped by 9 bases and J by 4 bases; unmatched bases: 7. Vbeta (60) and Jbeta (13) primers were used in the PCR. Profiling relied on immunoSEQ multiplex PCR, and the TCRdb table lists in-frame clones only, not all of them. The sample carries approximately 200,000 clones, about 83% recorded once. A word on this clone: Its antigen is currently unknown.

Overall study results and limits: On later analysis, the bulk of CMV-associated TCR beta chains appeared to be HLA-restricted.

Sequenced material: PBMCs. The sequence was collected from a girl between 5 and 17 years old in good health and CMV-seronegative. The V and J genes are TRBV12-5 and TRBJ2-2, with TRBD1 matching over 11 bases. This chain's CDR3 is CASAAGTGGTGELFF. In DNA form, the CDR3 reads TGTGCTAGCGCAGCGGGGACAGGGGGCACCGGGGAGCTGTTTTTT.